Listed below are T cell receptor beta chains from one sample, sequenced in a study of liver allograft versus peripheral blood T cells. TCRdb called the reads again in MiXCR, with one record for every CDR3 protein. The sample carries around 5,200 distinct CDR3 sequences, about 17% recorded once. The receptors derive from a human patient who had a liver transplant. Some T cells could come from the graft donor. CDR3s include the opening cysteine and the closing phenylalanine or tryptophan. A D gene is named only where the DNA matches it firmly. Clone sizes are given selectively: once, few, many, or a class where the clone is expanded.

>TRBV7-2|TRBJ2-1|few|TRBD2
TGTGCCAGCAGCTTATTCCTAGCGGGGGGGGGGGCGGATGAGCAGTTCTTC
CASSLFLAGGGADEQFF
>TRBV19|TRBJ1-4|NA|NA
TGTGCCAGTATATTCGGTGAAAAACTGTTTTTT
CASIFGEKLFF
>TRBV28|TRBJ1-2|medium-sized|NA
TGTGCCAGCAGTTTATATCCCCCCCCCTTAGACGATGGCTACACCTTC
CASSLYPPPLDDGYTF
>TRBV6-2/TRBV6-3|TRBJ1-5|NA|NA
TGTGCCAGCAGGGCGACAGGCTATAGCAATCAGCCCCAGCATTTT
CASRATGYSNQPQHF
>TRBV7-3|TRBJ2-1|NA|NA
TGTGCCAGCAGCCCAACACAGGGCGACAATGAGCAGTTCTTC
CASSPTQGDNEQFF
>TRBV5-6|TRBJ1-2|NA|TRBD1
TGTGCCAGCAGCACCGGGACAGGGGGGCGCTACACCTTC
CASSTGTGGRYTF
>TRBV11-2|TRBJ1-1|NA|NA
TGTGCCAGCAGCCGCATCGACAGCCCTGAAGCTTTCTTT
CASSRIDSPEAFF
>TRBV6-5|TRBJ2-7|many|NA
TGTGCCAGCAGTCTAGGGAGCTCCTACGAGCAGTACTTC
CASSLGSSYEQYF
>TRBV28|TRBJ1-4|NA|NA
TGTGCCAGCAGTTTCAGGAGTTCAACTAATGAAAAACTGTTTTTT
CASSFRSSTNEKLFF
>TRBV12-3/TRBV12-4|TRBJ2-1|few|NA
TGTGCCAGCAGTATCCCCGCAGGGGCTGAGCAGTTCTTC
CASSIPAGAEQFF
>TRBV20-1|TRBJ1-1|NA|TRBD1
TGCAGTGCTTCTGGGGGACAGGGGCGCGGAGCTTTCTTT
CSASGGQGRGAFF
>TRBV7-2|TRBJ2-5|medium-sized|TRBD2
TGTGCCAGCAGCTTAGGGGGACTAGCGAGCCAAGAGACCCAGTACTTC
CASSLGGLASQETQYF
>TRBV9|TRBJ1-2|few|NA
TGTGCCAGCAGCGGGTGGGGGGGCTATGGCTACACCTTC
CASSGWGGYGYTF
>TRBV9|TRBJ2-1|few|NA
TGTGCCAGCAGCGCCGTGGGGGGAAGGGATGAGCAGTTCTTC
CASSAVGGRDEQFF
>TRBV5-6|TRBJ1-6|NA|NA
TGTGCCAGCAGCTCGGGACACGATAATTCACCCCTCCACTTT
CASSSGHDNSPLHF
>TRBV11-1|TRBJ1-1|few|TRBD1
TGTGCCAGCAGCATAGGACAGGGATTGGAAGTAGACGCTTTCTTT
CASSIGQGLEVDAFF
>TRBV28|TRBJ2-2|NA|TRBD1
TGTGCCAGCAGTTTAATATCTGGGACAGGGTCCACCGGGGAGCTGTTTTTT
CASSLISGTGSTGELFF
>TRBV2|TRBJ2-1|NA|NA
TGTGCCAGCAGTGAATACCGGGGGACCTACAATGAGCAGTTCTTC
CASSEYRGTYNEQFF
>TRBV6-2/TRBV6-3|TRBJ2-1|many|NA
TGTGCCAGCAGTTTGTGGCTAGCGCCCAATGAGCAGTTCTTC
CASSLWLAPNEQFF
>TRBV27|TRBJ1-5|NA|NA
TGTGCCAGCAGTTTAATCCCTCTCGACAGCCCCAATCAGCCCCAGCATTTT
CASSLIPLDSPNQPQHF
>TRBV18|TRBJ2-3|many|TRBD1
TGTGCCAGCTCACCAACCAGAGGACAGGCTTTGAGCACAGATACGCAGTATTTT
CASSPTRGQALSTDTQYF
>TRBV6-6|TRBJ1-1|medium-sized|NA
TGTGCCAGCAGACTGGGGAACACTGAAGCTTTCTTT
CASRLGNTEAFF
>TRBV14|TRBJ2-7|NA|TRBD1
TGTGCCAGCAGCCCATACGGGACAGGGGACTACGAGCAGTACTTC
CASSPYGTGDYEQYF
>TRBV6-5|TRBJ1-2|many|NA
TGTGCCAGCAGTCTTACCGGGACAAATAACTATGGCTACACCTTC
CASSLTGTNNYGYTF
>TRBV28|TRBJ2-7|few|NA
TGTGCCAGCGGGGGGCTGACAGAGATCACCTACGAGCAGTACTTC
CASGGLTEITYEQYF
>TRBV27|TRBJ2-5|many|NA
TGTGCCAGCAGTTTAGACGGCCCAAGGACCCAGTACTTC
CASSLDGPRTQYF
>TRBV5-5|TRBJ2-5|many|NA
TGTGCCAGCACCCTTGGTCGTTCGGTATGGTCAGAGACCCAGTACTTC
CASTLGRSVWSETQYF
>TRBV15|TRBJ2-7|few|TRBD1
TGTGCCACCAGCCGGGACAGGGCCGGCGAGCAGTACTTC
CATSRDRAGEQYF
>TRBV6-5|TRBJ2-7|NA|NA
TGTGCCAGCAGTTACGAGGGTGGGATCCAGCAGTACTTC
CASSYEGGIQQYF
>TRBV27|TRBJ2-1|many|TRBD2
TGTGCCAGCTGGGCCGGGACTAGCGGGTACAATGAGCAGTTCTTC
CASWAGTSGYNEQFF
>TRBV6-1|TRBJ2-5|many|NA
TGTGCCAGCGGAGTTAAAGGGGATAGAGAGACCCAGTACTTC
CASGVKGDRETQYF
>TRBV12-3/TRBV12-4|TRBJ1-5|NA|NA
TGTGCCAGCAGTTGGGTTGAGTCTAGCAATCAGCCCCAGCATTTT
CASSWVESSNQPQHF
>TRBV27|TRBJ2-3|medium-sized|NA
TGTGCCAGCAGTTTATCAATAAGAGGGGATACGCAGTATTTT
CASSLSIRGDTQYF
>TRBV28|TRBJ1-1|NA|NA
TGTGCCAGCAGCTTAGGGTATTTGAACACTGAAGCTTTCTTT
CASSLGYLNTEAFF
>TRBV29-1|TRBJ2-2|medium-sized|NA
TGCAGCGTTGAATTCGGGAACACCGGGGAGCTGTTTTTT
CSVEFGNTGELFF
>TRBV5-6|TRBJ2-3|medium-sized|TRBD2
TGTGCCAGCAGCCCCGGACTAGCCGCCACAGATACGCAGTATTTT
CASSPGLAATDTQYF
>TRBV24-1|TRBJ1-1|many|NA
TGTGCCACCAGTGATGGCAGAGGGAGCACTGAAGCTTTCTTT
CATSDGRGSTEAFF
>TRBV5-4|TRBJ2-7|many|TRBD2
TGTGCCAGCAGCTCGTCTAGCGGGAGCTTCTACGAGCAGTACTTC
CASSSSSGSFYEQYF
>TRBV20-1|TRBJ1-1|NA|NA
TGCAGTGTTTTGCCCAAGAACACTGAAGCTTTCTTT
CSVLPKNTEAFF
>TRBV19|TRBJ2-7|few|TRBD2
TGTGCCAGTAGCATGGAACCGGGACTAGCGTCCGAGCAGTACTTC
CASSMEPGLASEQYF
>TRBV19|TRBJ2-7|many|NA
TGTGCCAGTAGTTCCCGGGACTCCTACGAGCAGTACTTC
CASSSRDSYEQYF
>TRBV5-6|TRBJ2-1|many|NA
TGTGCCAGCAGCCCTTACGAGTGGATCAATGAGCAGTTCTTC
CASSPYEWINEQFF
>TRBV28|TRBJ1-2|many|NA
TGTGCCAGCAGTTTCCAGACAGACTATGGCTACACCTTC
CASSFQTDYGYTF
>TRBV24-1|TRBJ1-2|medium-sized|TRBD1
TGTGCCACCAGTGACCCCCGAGGAGGGGGCAGTGATAACTATGGCTACACCTTC
CATSDPRGGGSDNYGYTF
>TRBV19|TRBJ1-2|medium-sized|NA
TGTGCCAGTAGTATAATGGTGGCTGACTATGGCTACACCTTC
CASSIMVADYGYTF
>TRBV5-6|TRBJ1-6|many|NA
TGTGCCAGCCGAGACATGGATAATTCACCCCTCCACTTT
CASRDMDNSPLHF
>TRBV28|TRBJ2-1|many|NA
TGTGCCAGCAGTTTTTCCGAGACACACAACAATGAGCAGTTCTTC
CASSFSETHNNEQFF
>TRBV12-3/TRBV12-4|TRBJ1-3|few|NA
TGTGCCAGCAGTAACGGCATGAGGGGGGACACCATATATTTT
CASSNGMRGDTIYF
>TRBV6-2/TRBV6-3|TRBJ2-7|many|NA
TGTGCCAGCAGTTACTATGATACGGCGGGGTCCTACGAGCAGTACTTC
CASSYYDTAGSYEQYF